This TCR beta chain stems from a study of technical replicates of blood from a handful of donors. Some clones are missing from TCRdb's copy, which holds only in-frame ones; the method was immunoSEQ multiplex PCR. The sample contains roughly 81,000 clones, approximately 86% of which appear only once. After removal of 0 bases from V and 6 bases from J, the junction contained 10 bases not matched to a gene. CDR1 is SGHAT and CDR2 is FQNNGV in the germline V gene. CDR3 length: 17 amino acids. This TCR was recovered from a human donor in good health. Some clones in this sample may be carry-over from other donors' samples. The chain employs TRBV11-2 and TRBJ2-2; the match to TRBD2 covers 7 bases. Sequencing used PBMCs. The CDR3 loop reads CASSLDRMSGKAGELFF. The DNA for the CDR3 is TGTGCCAGCAGCTTAGATCGGATGAGCGGGAAGGCCGGGGAGCTGTTTTTT. The whole variable domain, filled in from reference TRBV11-2 and TRBJ2-2, reads EAGVAQSPRYKIIEKRQSVAFWCNPISGHATLYWYQQILGQGPKLLIQFQNNGVVDDSQLPKDRFSAERLKGVDSTLKIQPAKLEDSAVYLCASSLDRMSGKAGELFFGEGSRLTVL.